The 32 T cell receptor beta chains in this list originate from one sample, sequenced in a study of T cell responses to AZD1222 COVID-19 vaccine. Measured with immunoSEQ multiplex PCR; TCRdb has only the in-frame clones, and not every one. The sample has over 95,000 clones, 80% to 90% seen once. Sequencing was performed on peripheral blood, taken on day 0 of AZD1222 vaccination. The source of these receptors is an adult in good health.

This clone showed up just a few times. The rearrangement links TRBV19 to TRBJ1-1; maybe TRBD1 (5 bases). From germline, CDR1 is LNHDA and CDR2 SQIVND (reference sequence). The V end lost 6 bases, the J end lost 0 bases, and 8 bases lay between the germline ends. This CDR3 comprises 13 residues. The CDR3 here is CASRQAVNTEAFF. The CDR3 region has the DNA TGTGCCAGTAGACAGGCGGTGAACACTGAAGCTTTCTTT.

This sequence joins TRBV5-6 and TRBJ1-2; D call uncertain. The V end lost 0 bases, the J end lost 1 base, and 13 bases lay between the germline ends. This CDR3 has 16 residues. The germline V gene encodes CDR1 SGHDT and CDR2 YYEEEE. The DNA of the CDR3 is TGTGCCAGCAGCTTGGCTGGAATCAGCCTTAACTATGGCTACACCTTC. Translation: CASSLAGISLNYGYTF.

The CDR3, as DNA: TGTGCCAGTAGTCCAGATGGGACGGGCGGGACTCAGCCCCAGCATTTT. Its translation is CASSPDGTGGTQPQHF. The chain links TRBV19 to TRBJ1-5, with D perhaps TRBD1 (5 bases). In germline, CDR1 is LNHDA, CDR2 SQIVND (reference sequence). Trimming took 5 bases from V and 6 from J, leaving 20 bases between them. This CDR3 has 16 amino acids.

Here the CDR3 DNA reads TGTGCCAGCAGCCAAAGCGGAATAAACAATGAGCAGTTCTTC. Translating gives CASSQSGINNEQFF. V usage is TRBV4-2 and J usage is TRBJ2-1, with D maybe TRBD2 (5 bases). The CDR3 has 14 residues. Germline CDR1 and CDR2: LGHNA and YNFKEQ. Trimming pared 2 bases from V and 5 bases from J, leaving 10 bases between.

The V and J genes are TRBV28 and TRBJ1-1; 7 bases line up with TRBD1. There are 13 residues in the CDR3. CDR1 is MDHEN and CDR2 is SYDVKM in the germline V gene. The V and J ends lost 8 bases and 0 bases, in that order; junction bases with no gene match: 3. The CDR3 coding sequence is TGTGCCAGCGGACAGGCCATGAACACTGAAGCTTTCTTT. This gives the protein CASGQAMNTEAFF.

V is TRBV4-1 and J is TRBJ2-5; 10 bases agree with TRBD1. Per germline, CDR1 MGHRA and CDR2 YSYEKL. The ends lost 4 bases at V and 1 base at J; junction bases unmatched: 12. This CDR3 has 18 amino acids. CDR3 region: CASSPRNSGTGVQETQYF. CDR3 in DNA: TGCGCCAGCAGCCCCCGAAATTCCGGGACAGGGGTCCAAGAGACCCAGTACTTC.

The chain recombines TRBV19 with TRBJ2-3, with a possible D match to TRBD1 (6 bases). Trimming cost V 6 bases and J 0 bases, with 16 bases left between them. This CDR3 contains 16 residues. The germline V gene encodes CDR1 LNHDA and CDR2 SQIVND (reference sequence). CDR3 sequence reads: CASSPGVALSTDTQYF. For the CDR3, the DNA is TGTGCCAGTAGCCCAGGGGTAGCGCTTAGCACAGATACGCAGTATTTT. The variable domain in full, completed from reference TRBV19 and TRBJ2-3, reads DGGITQSPKYLFRKEGQNVTLSCEQNLNHDAMYWYRQDPGQGLRLIYYSQIVNDFQKGDIAEGYSVSREKKESFPLTVTSAQKNPTAFYLCASSPGVALSTDTQYFGPGTRLTVL.

This clone has just a few counts. V and J are TRBV6-2 or TRBV6-3 and TRBJ1-1; 7 bases match TRBD1. The CDR3 covers 15 residues. Germline CDR1 reads MNHEY; CDR2 reads SVGEGT. The V gene end was trimmed by 2 bases and the J gene end by 0 bases; junction bases not matched to a gene: 3. CDR3 nucleotides: TGTGCCAGCAGTTACAGGGGGCCGATGAACACTGAAGCTTTCTTT. Translating gives CASSYRGPMNTEAFF.

This chain connects TRBV18 to TRBJ1-1; maybe TRBD1 (6 bases). The CDR3 loop spans 13 amino acids. V dropped 2 bases and J dropped 6 bases, with 10 bases sitting between them. Per germline, CDR1 KGHSH and CDR2 LQKENI. This CDR3 is CASSPMGGPEAFF. The CDR3 nucleotides are TGTGCCAGCTCACCAATGGGGGGCCCTGAAGCTTTCTTT.

This clone was counted only a few times. J is TRBJ2-4 and V is TRBV28; D possibly matches TRBD1 or TRBD2 (5 bases each). V lost 8 bases, J lost 1 base, and 18 bases lay in between. The CDR3 has 16 amino acids. Germline lookup yields CDR1 MDHEN and CDR2 SYDVKM. The DNA for the CDR3 is TGTGCCAGCGTTTTTTCTGGGGGTTTGGCCAAAAACATTCAGTACTTC. Translation gives CASVFSGGLAKNIQYF.

The chain couples TRBV5-1 to TRBJ2-3; D is ambiguous. V was cut by 0 bases and J by 4 bases, with 12 bases left in between. This CDR3 is 15 amino acids long. Germline V lookup: CDR1 SGHRS, CDR2 YFSETQ. CDR3 protein: CASSLGHNPSDTQYF. CDR3 sequence (DNA): TGCGCCAGCAGCTTGGGACACAACCCCTCAGATACGCAGTATTTT.

This clone has only one observation. The chain carries TRBV30 and TRBJ1-2; TRBD1 is a possible D gene (6 bases). This CDR3 is built from 13 residues. CDR1 is GTSNPN, CDR2 SVGIG, per germline (reference sequence). Trimming pared 6 bases from V and 2 bases from J, leaving 13 bases between. The DNA for the CDR3 is TGTGCCTGCCCCGGGACACCAAACTATGGCTACACCTTC. Translation: CACPGTPNYGYTF.

The chain uses TRBV5-1 and TRBJ1-2; 7 bases line up with TRBD1. The CDR3 consists of 15 residues. CDR1 and CDR2 (germline): SGHRS, YFSETQ. V gave up 6 bases and J gave up 2 bases; unmatched junction bases: 10. Here the CDR3 DNA reads TGCGCCAGCACCCCGATCTCGGGACAGAACTATGGCTACACCTTC. Residues: CASTPISGQNYGYTF.

The rearrangement uses TRBV11-1 and TRBJ2-7; 10 bases are a match to TRBD1. The germline V gene has CDR1 SGHAT and CDR2 FQDESV (reference sequence). J gave up 7 bases and V 3 bases, and 0 bases lay outside the gene matches. The CDR3 covers 12 residues. This chain's CDR3 is CASSLGQGEQYF. The CDR3 nucleotides read TGTGCCAGCAGCTTGGGACAGGGGGAGCAGTACTTC.

The chain uses TRBV6-5 and TRBJ2-5; D call uncertain. The germline V gene has CDR1 MNHEY and CDR2 SVGAGI. This CDR3 spans 15 amino acids. The V end lost 7 bases, the J end lost 2 bases, and 17 bases lay between the germline ends. As DNA, the CDR3 is TGTGCCAGCACCTCGGCCCCGGTAAGGCAAGAGACCCAGTACTTC. This gives the protein CASTSAPVRQETQYF.

The genes are TRBV20-1 and TRBJ1-4; D remains unclear. The CDR3 is made up of 12 amino acids. Deletions cut 3 bases from V and 8 bases from J, with 10 bases between. Germline CDR1 and CDR2: DFQATT and SNEGSKA (reference sequence). DNA of the CDR3: TGCAGTGCTAGTCTTGAGAGGGAAAAACTGTTTTTT. Amino acid sequence: CSASLEREKLFF.

J is TRBJ1-1 and V is TRBV28, with a tentative D call TRBD1 (6 bases). V gave up 7 bases and J gave up 5 bases, with 11 bases separating them. Germline V CDR1 and CDR2: MDHEN, SYDVKM. This CDR3 has 12 residues. In DNA form, the CDR3 reads TGTGCCAGCACCCTAAGGGGGACTGAAGCTTTCTTT. Its translation: CASTLRGTEAFF.

The chain couples TRBV7-2 to TRBJ2-7, with a possible D match to TRBD2 (6 bases). From germline, CDR1 is SGHTA and CDR2 FQGNSA. CDR3 length equals 13 residues. The V end was cut by 5 bases, the J end by 4 bases, with 12 bases between. CDR3 bases: TGTGCCAGCAGCCTTCCGGCGGGGTACGAGCAGTACTTC. Its protein is CASSLPAGYEQYF.

V is TRBV28 and J is TRBJ1-1; D unclear. The V and J ends lost 4 bases and 5 bases respectively, with 5 bases between them. This CDR3 is built from 11 residues. Germline lookup yields CDR1 MDHEN and CDR2 SYDVKM. The CDR3 DNA reads TGTGCCAGCAGTTATATGACTGAAGCTTTCTTT. As protein: CASSYMTEAFF.

The chain couples TRBV5-5 to TRBJ1-5; TRBD1 matches at 9 bases. The V gene's germline CDR1 is SGHKS and CDR2 YYEKEE (reference sequence). V lost 3 bases to trimming and J lost 0 bases; unmatched junction nucleotides: 13. This CDR3 region has 19 residues. DNA for the CDR3: TGTGCCAGCAGCTCCTTATTCCGGGACAGGGTGAATAGCAATCAGCCCCAGCATTTT. Its protein product is CASSSLFRDRVNSNQPQHF. Full variable domain (missing parts from reference TRBV5-5 and TRBJ1-5): DAGVTQSPTHLIKTRGQQVTLRCSPISGHKSVSWYQQVLGQGPQFIFQYYEKEERGRGNFPDRFSARQFPNYSSELNVNALLLGDSALYLCASSSLFRDRVNSNQPQHFGDGTRLSIL.

The rearrangement uses TRBV14 and TRBJ1-2; the D gene is possibly TRBD1 (6 bases). Per germline, CDR1 SGHDN and CDR2 FVKESK. The CDR3 totals 16 residues. V lost 1 base, J lost 8 bases, and 20 bases lay in between. CDR3 sequence: CASSQAPWGAKEGYTF. In DNA form, the CDR3 reads TGTGCCAGCAGCCAAGCCCCCTGGGGGGCTAAGGAGGGCTACACCTTC. The variable domain in full, completed from reference TRBV14 and TRBJ1-2, reads EAGVTQFPSHSVIEKGQTVTLRCDPISGHDNLYWYRRVMGKEIKFLLHFVKESKQDESGMPNNRFLAERTGGTYSTLKVQPAELEDSGVYFCASSQAPWGAKEGYTFGSGTRLTVV.

This clone came up a few times. The chain uses TRBV15 and TRBJ1-1; tentatively, D is TRBD1 (6 bases). This CDR3 is 17 amino acids long. Per germline, CDR1 LNHNV and CDR2 YYDKDF (reference sequence). V was clipped by 5 bases and J by 1 base, with 20 bases between them. The CDR3 region has the DNA TGTGCCACCAGCCCAGGGAGGCTGGGACATCAGAACACTGAAGCTTTCTTT. Encoded protein: CATSPGRLGHQNTEAFF. Together with reference TRBV15 and TRBJ1-1, the CDR3 gives the full variable domain: DAMVIQNPRYQVTQFGKPVTLSCSQTLNHNVMYWYQQKSSQAPKLLFHYYDKDFNNEADTPDNFQSRRPNTSFCFLDIRSPGLGDTAMYLCATSPGRLGHQNTEAFFGQGTRLTVV.

This clone was seen just once. The CDR3 bases are TGTGCCAGCAGCCGTCCGACAGGGGAAGGGTATGGCTACACCTTC. Translating it yields CASSRPTGEGYGYTF. The chain couples TRBV5-4 to TRBJ1-2, with 8 bases identical to TRBD1. V shed 4 bases and J 5 bases; nucleotides not matched to a gene: 10. This CDR3 comprises 15 residues. Germline CDR1 SGHNT, CDR2 YYREEE (reference sequence).

V and J are TRBV7-3 and TRBJ2-6, with D uncertain. Between the trimmed V and J ends, which lost 5 bases and 1 base, there was a span of 9 bases. This CDR3 has 15 residues. From germline, CDR1 is SGHTA and CDR2 FQGTGA. CDR3 nucleotides: TGTGCCAGCAGCCCAATGCTTTCTGGGGCCAACGTCCTGACTTTC. This codes for CASSPMLSGANVLTF.

The chain employs TRBV6-2 or TRBV6-3 and TRBJ1-5; 7 bases line up with TRBD1. Germline trimming cut 5 bases from V and 1 base from J; bases unmatched to any gene: 11. This CDR3 has 17 amino acids. Germline CDR1 is MNHEY and CDR2 is SVGEGT. The CDR3, as DNA: TGTGCCAGCAGTCAACCACACCAGGGGGGCAGCAATCAGCCCCAGCATTTT. Its protein product is CASSQPHQGGSNQPQHF.

The chain employs TRBV11-2 and TRBJ2-5, with 7 bases fitting TRBD2. The CDR3 is 14 residues long. Germline lookup yields CDR1 SGHAT and CDR2 FQNNGV. V lost 5 bases and J lost 5; bases outside the gene matches: 8. The CDR3 reads CASSPGREGETQYF. In DNA, the CDR3 is TGTGCCAGCAGCCCAGGGAGGGAGGGCGAGACCCAGTACTTC. The variable domain in full, completed from reference TRBV11-2 and TRBJ2-5, reads EAGVAQSPRYKIIEKRQSVAFWCNPISGHATLYWYQQILGQGPKLLIQFQNNGVVDDSQLPKDRFSAERLKGVDSTLKIQPAKLEDSAVYLCASSPGREGETQYFGPGTRLLVL.

This clone was recorded only once. J is TRBJ2-5 and V is TRBV19, with D unresolved. V lost 4 bases and J 4 bases, leaving 16 bases between the germline ends. Per the germline V gene, CDR1 is LNHDA and CDR2 is SQIVND (reference sequence). This CDR3 region has 15 residues. The CDR3 here is CASSTRTPGRETQYF. The DNA of the CDR3 is TGTGCCAGTAGTACCCGGACCCCAGGTAGAGAGACCCAGTACTTC.

This sequence joins TRBV5-1 and TRBJ2-2; 8 bases agree with TRBD2. The CDR3 consists of 16 residues. After removal of 5 bases from V and 5 bases from J, the junction contained 11 bases not matched to a gene. Germline V CDR1 and CDR2: SGHRS, YFSETQ. The CDR3 DNA follows: TGCGCCAGCAGTCCAACGACAAGCGGGAGTACCGGGGAGCTGTTTTTT. Its translation is CASSPTTSGSTGELFF.

The rearrangement uses TRBV28 and TRBJ1-2, with D hard to call. With 5 bases removed from V and 2 bases from J, the gap between germline ends came to 6 bases. Germline lookup yields CDR1 MDHEN and CDR2 SYDVKM. The CDR3 consists of 12 residues. The DNA for the CDR3 is TGTGCCAGCAGTGGACGGAACTATGGCTACACCTTC. This translates into CASSGRNYGYTF.

This clone turned up a few times. The V call is TRBV6-2 or TRBV6-3, the J call TRBJ1-5, with unresolved D. CDR1 is MNHEY and CDR2 is SVGEGT in the germline V gene. V was cut by 2 bases and J by 0 bases, with 11 bases left in between. This CDR3 spans 16 amino acids. CDR3 sequence reads: CASSYGTPYSNQPQHF. CDR3 nucleotides: TGTGCCAGCAGTTACGGAACACCCTATAGCAATCAGCCCCAGCATTTT.

This chain connects TRBV6-4 to TRBJ1-1, with no clear D. CDR3 length: 13 amino acids. The V end lost 8 bases, the J end lost 0 bases, and 10 bases lay between the germline ends. The V gene's germline CDR1 is MRHNA and CDR2 SNTAGT. CDR3 amino acids: CASQDFMNTEAFF. CDR3 bases: TGTGCCAGCCAGGACTTTATGAACACTGAAGCTTTCTTT.

The gene calls are TRBV28 and TRBJ1-2; a possible D gene is TRBD1 (6 bases). Germline CDR1 MDHEN, CDR2 SYDVKM. The CDR3 contains 14 residues. V was shortened by 1 base and J by 4 bases, with 10 bases between the two germline ends. The CDR3 DNA reads TGTGCCAGCAGTTTATCCGACAGGACCTATGGCTACACCTTC. The encoded protein is CASSLSDRTYGYTF.